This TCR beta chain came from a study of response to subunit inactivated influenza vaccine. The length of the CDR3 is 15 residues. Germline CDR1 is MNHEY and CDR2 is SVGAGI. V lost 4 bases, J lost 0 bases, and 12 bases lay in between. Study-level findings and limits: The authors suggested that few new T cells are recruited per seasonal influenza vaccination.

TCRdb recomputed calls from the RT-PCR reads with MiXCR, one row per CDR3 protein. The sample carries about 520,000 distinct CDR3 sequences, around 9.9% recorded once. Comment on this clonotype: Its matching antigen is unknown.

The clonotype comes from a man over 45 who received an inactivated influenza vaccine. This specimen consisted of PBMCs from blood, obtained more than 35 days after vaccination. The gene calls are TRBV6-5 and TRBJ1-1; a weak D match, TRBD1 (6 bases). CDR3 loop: CASSLGHSMNTEAFF. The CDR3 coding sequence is TGTGCCAGCAGTTTGGGACACAGCATGAACACTGAAGCTTTCTTT.